This entry describes one T cell receptor beta chain. The source of the sample is a study of cytomegalovirus exposure and HLA in healthy donors. PCR primers comprised 60 Vbeta and 13 Jbeta primers. The repertoire was sequenced with immunoSEQ multiplex PCR; TCRdb's copy has only in-frame clones and lacks some. The table shows roughly 120,000 clones, with approximately 80% occurring only once. Sequenced input: PBMCs. This TCR was sampled from a man aged 45-60 years in good health and CMV-seropositive.

DNA of the CDR3: TGTGCCAGCAGCTTGACCCGACTAGCGGGAGCGGATACGCAGTATTTT. Protein product: CASSLTRLAGADTQYF. The chain couples TRBV5-6 to TRBJ2-3, with TRBD2 identical over 12 bases. Germline V lookup: CDR1 SGHDT, CDR2 YYEEEE. V lost 1 base and J lost 6; bases outside the gene matches: 6. The CDR3 covers 16 residues.